Below, 25 T cell receptor beta chains from the same sample are listed, as sequenced in a study of blood T cells in healthy people across ages. A sample-barcoded 5' primer and a J-beta primer mix were used in a second PCR of roughly 7 to 11 cycles. MiXCR was run by TCRdb on the 5' RACE reads, yielding one entry per CDR3 protein. The sample records about 780,000 distinct CDR3 sequences, about half being singletons. The sample comprised blood. All receptors come from a man of 80 years or more in good health.

This clonotype was observed a few times. This rearrangement joins TRBV9 to TRBJ2-3; 11 bases line up with TRBD2. The junction had 5 bases not matched to a gene; V was cut back by 3 bases and J by 5 bases. CDR3 length: 15 residues. Per the germline V gene, CDR1 is SGDLS and CDR2 is YYNGEE. The CDR3 loop reads CASSARLAGRDTQYF. Here the CDR3 DNA reads TGTGCCAGCAGCGCCCGACTAGCGGGGAGAGATACGCAGTATTTT.

This chain links TRBV15 with TRBJ2-3; 12 bases are shared with TRBD2. V was pared by 1 base and J by 6 bases, with 5 bases of the junction left unmatched. The CDR3 totals 16 residues. Germline values: CDR1 LNHNV, CDR2 YYDKDF (reference sequence). The CDR3 region is CATSRGLAGGLDTQYF. In DNA, the CDR3 is TGTGCCACCAGCAGAGGGCTAGCGGGAGGGCTCGATACGCAGTATTTT.

The V call is TRBV20-1, the J call TRBJ2-7; D not resolved. Germline V gene sequence: CDR1 DFQATT, CDR2 SNEGSKA (reference sequence). The CDR3 has 14 residues. The V end was cut by 5 bases, the J end by 0 bases, with 14 bases between. CDR3 DNA sequence: TGCAGTGCTCGCGAACCAGTGCCCTCCTACGAGCAGTACTTC. Protein: CSAREPVPSYEQYF.

This clonotype occurred a few times. This chain uses TRBV7-2 with TRBJ1-1; 9 bases align to TRBD1. In germline, CDR1 is SGHTA, CDR2 FQGNSA. Germline trimming cut 5 bases from V and 0 bases from J; bases unmatched to any gene: 4. This CDR3 has 15 residues. CDR3: CASSPRTGVNTEAFF. In nucleotides, the CDR3 is TGTGCCAGCAGCCCCAGGACAGGGGTGAACACTGAAGCTTTCTTT.

For this clonotype: Mismatch with germline at one junction end may stem from a read error. The V call is TRBV5-1, the J call TRBJ1-1; D remains ambiguous. Per germline, CDR1 SGHRS and CDR2 YFSETQ. This CDR3 has 14 residues. The DNA of the CDR3 is TGCACCAGCAGCTTGGACGGAGCGGGTAGTGAAGCTTTCTTT. The encoded protein is CTSSLDGAGSEAFF.

The sample holds one count of this clonotype. The chain joins TRBV5-1 to TRBJ2-3; D is possibly TRBD1 (6 bases). The germline gives CDR1 SGHRS, CDR2 YFSETQ. Trimming removed 4 bases at V and 10 bases at J, with 16 bases between. The CDR3 extends over 13 amino acids. The CDR3 reads CASSTTGPRAQYF. The CDR3 DNA is TGCGCCAGCAGCACGACAGGCCCCAGGGCGCAGTATTTT.

This clonotype was found many times. The chain links TRBV6-6 to TRBJ2-3, with D perhaps TRBD1 or TRBD2 (6 bases each). V shed 7 bases and J shed 0 bases, with 17 bases lying between them. Per germline, CDR1 MNHNY and CDR2 SVGAGI (reference sequence). CDR3 size: 16 residues. CDR3 DNA: TGTGCCAGCACTTCAGGTGGGGGGCGGAGCACAGATACGCAGTATTTT. It encodes CASTSGGGRSTDTQYF.

J is TRBJ2-2 and V is TRBV24-1; 9 bases are shared with TRBD1. The CDR3 loop spans 13 amino acids. Losses at the gene ends were 9 bases for V and 7 bases for J; bases not matched to a gene: 5. The V gene's germline CDR1 is KGHDR and CDR2 SFDVKD. CDR3 in amino acids: CATAGTGFGELFF. CDR3 DNA sequence: TGTGCCACCGCCGGGACAGGGTTCGGGGAGCTGTTTTTT.

V gene TRBV5-4 combines with J gene TRBJ2-5; 7 nucleotides match TRBD2. Trimming at V came to 4 bases and at J to 5 bases, leaving 5 bases not matched to a gene. Germline assignment: CDR1 SGHNT and CDR2 YYREEE (reference sequence). The CDR3 contains 13 residues. The CDR3 DNA sequence: TGTGCCAGCAGCGTAGGCGGGAGTGAGACCCAGTACTTC. Translated, it gives CASSVGGSETQYF.

This clonotype was seen a few times. CDR3 DNA: TGCAGTGCTAGAGGAGGGACTAGCATTTACGAGCAGTACTTC. Translating gives CSARGGTSIYEQYF. The V gene is TRBV20-1, the J gene TRBJ2-7; 9 bases line up with TRBD2. Germline assignment: CDR1 DFQATT and CDR2 SNEGSKA (reference sequence). The CDR3 has 14 residues. Germline trimming cut 1 base from V and 4 bases from J; bases unmatched to any gene: 5.

V and J are TRBV12-3 or TRBV12-4 and TRBJ2-7, with D possibly being TRBD1 or TRBD2 (5 bases each). This CDR3 has 16 residues. Trimming shortened V by 4 bases and J by 2 bases, and 18 bases separated the two germline ends. The CDR3 loop is CASSYGKGRRAYEQYF. The CDR3 nucleotides are TGTGCCAGCAGTTATGGTAAGGGGAGAAGGGCCTACGAGCAGTACTTC.

This clonotype was seen more than once but under ten times. This chain connects TRBV6-5 to TRBJ2-6, with D possibly being TRBD2 (6 bases). Germline values: CDR1 MNHEY, CDR2 SVGAGI. V shed 6 bases and J shed 0 bases, with 9 bases lying between them. The CDR3 has 15 residues. The CDR3 loop reads CASREGDSGANVLTF. CDR3 bases: TGTGCCAGCAGGGAGGGTGACTCTGGGGCCAACGTCCTGACTTTC.

The table lists this clonotype with a few counts. The chain has TRBV29-1 and TRBJ1-3; TRBD1 aligns across 8 bases. V lost 7 bases to trimming and J lost 4 bases; unmatched junction nucleotides: 9. The CDR3 consists of 14 residues. Germline V gives CDR1 SQVTM, CDR2 ANQGSEA. CDR3 in amino acids: CSARGQGVGNTIYF. CDR3 sequence (DNA): TGCAGCGCCCGTGGACAGGGAGTCGGAAACACCATATATTTT.

V and J are TRBV12-3 or TRBV12-4 and TRBJ1-6; 12 bases agree with TRBD1. The V gene end was trimmed by 6 bases and the J gene end by 10 bases; junction bases not matched to a gene: 13. The CDR3 is made up of 17 amino acids. The CDR3 DNA reads TGTGCCAGCAGCATTGCAGCCCCCGGGACAGGGGGCTCACCCCTCCACTTT. Residues: CASSIAAPGTGGSPLHF.

The chain links TRBV7-3 to TRBJ1-5; perhaps TRBD1 as D (5 bases). CDR3 size: 11 residues. Germline lookup yields CDR1 SGHTA and CDR2 FQGTGA. V lost 6 bases to trimming and J lost 5 bases, with 5 bases between them. DNA for the CDR3: TGTGCCAGCAGAGGGGATCAGCCCCAGCATTTT. Its protein is CASRGDQPQHF. The whole variable domain, remainder taken from reference TRBV7-3 and TRBJ1-5, is GAGVSQTPSNKVTEKGKYVELRCDPISGHTALYWYRQSLGQGPEFLIYFQGTGAADDSGLPNDRFFAVRPEGSVSTLKIQRTERGDSAVYLCASRGDQPQHFGDGTRLSIL.

There are a few counts of this clonotype. This chain links TRBV4-3 with TRBJ1-5; D is unclear. The length of the CDR3 is 14 residues. V lost 1 base and J 0 bases, leaving 4 bases between the germline ends. Germline lookup yields CDR1 LGHNA and CDR2 YSLEER. The CDR3 DNA sequence: TGCGCCAGCAGCCAAGCACTTAGCAATCAGCCCCAGCATTTT. Its translation is CASSQALSNQPQHF.

This chain connects TRBV24-1 to TRBJ1-5; no reliable D call. The V end was cut by 5 bases, the J end by 0 bases, with 7 bases between. Germline values: CDR1 KGHDR, CDR2 SFDVKD. The CDR3 runs 14 residues. Here the CDR3 reads CATSVGDSNQPQHF. The CDR3 DNA reads TGTGCCACCAGTGTTGGTGATAGCAATCAGCCCCAGCATTTT.

This clonotype has a count of ten or more. V and J are TRBV7-6 and TRBJ2-2; D ambiguous. The CDR3 length is 16 residues. V lost 5 bases and J 0 bases, leaving 13 bases between the germline ends. CDR1 SGHVS and CDR2 FNYEAQ come from the germline V gene. This CDR3 reads CASSLRSTANTGELFF. The CDR3 region has the DNA TGTGCCAGCAGCCTAAGGTCAACAGCGAACACCGGGGAGCTGTTTTTT. Based on the CDR3 plus reference TRBV7-6 and TRBJ2-2, the full variable domain is GAGVSQSPRYKVTKRGQDVALRCDPISGHVSLYWYRQALGQGPEFLTYFNYEAQQDKSGLPNDRFSAERPEGSISTLTIQRTEQRDSAMYRCASSLRSTANTGELFFGEGSRLTVL.

The chain uses TRBV7-2 and TRBJ2-5; D call uncertain. In germline, CDR1 is SGHTA, CDR2 FQGNSA. V lost 3 bases and J 4 bases, leaving 15 bases between the germline ends. The CDR3 runs to 15 residues. CDR3 sequence (DNA): TGTGCCAGCAGCTTGGCGCAGAGCCGGTTAGAGACCCAGTACTTC. Translation: CASSLAQSRLETQYF.

The chain uses TRBV20-1 and TRBJ2-1; 7 nucleotides align to TRBD1. The tail of the sequence fits TRBJ2-7 better, so the J call may be wrong. The CDR3 extends over 19 amino acids. CDR1 is DFQATT and CDR2 is SNEGSKA in the germline V gene (reference sequence). DNA for the CDR3: TGCAGTGCCGGTATTTGGGATTTACAGGGGATAGCCTCCTACAATGAGCAGTACTTC. Translated, it gives CSAGIWDLQGIASYNEQYF.

V gene TRBV28 combines with J gene TRBJ1-1; D is uncertain. From germline, CDR1 is MDHEN and CDR2 SYDVKM. Deletions cut 7 bases from V and 7 bases from J, with 10 bases between. The CDR3 has 11 residues. The DNA for the CDR3 is TGTGCCAGCATCTCCAGTGGTGAAGCTTTCTTT. Its translation is CASISSGEAFF.

The chain carries TRBV27 and TRBJ1-5; unclear D gene. This CDR3 has 14 residues. Trimming cost V 5 bases and J 7 bases, with 15 bases left between them. The germline gives CDR1 MNHEY, CDR2 SMNVEV (reference sequence). The CDR3 loop is CASSPSDGRQPQHF. The CDR3 DNA is TGTGCCAGCAGTCCCAGTGATGGCAGGCAGCCCCAGCATTTT.

Ten or more counts support this clonotype. The chain joins TRBV14 to TRBJ2-5; no firm D call. The CDR3 sequence is 14 residues long. CDR1 is SGHDN and CDR2 is FVKESK in the germline V gene. Trimming took off 0 bases at V and 1 base at J, with 6 bases between the two ends. CDR3 residues: CASSQDRVQETQYF. CDR3 DNA sequence: TGTGCCAGCAGCCAAGATCGGGTCCAAGAGACCCAGTACTTC.

This sequence joins TRBV20-1 and TRBJ2-5, with D tentatively TRBD1 (5 bases). The CDR3 covers 17 residues. Germline V gene data show CDR1 as DFQATT and CDR2 as SNEGSKA (reference sequence). Trimming pared 5 bases from V and 2 bases from J, leaving 24 bases between. CDR3 nucleotide sequence: TGCAGTGCTTCCAAGTGGGCCAGGGCCGGGCTACAAGAGACCCAGTACTTC. Its protein is CSASKWARAGLQETQYF.

This clonotype has more than one count but fewer than ten. CDR3 nucleotides: TGTGCCAGCGGACCTACCGGGACAGAAATAGCCAAAAACATTCAGTACTTC. Amino acid sequence: CASGPTGTEIAKNIQYF. The genes are TRBV28 and TRBJ2-4, with TRBD1 identical over 7 bases. The ends lost 8 bases at V and 0 bases at J; junction bases unmatched: 13. The germline V gene has CDR1 MDHEN and CDR2 SYDVKM. This CDR3 has 17 residues.